Presented here are 30 T cell receptor beta chains from one specimen sequenced in a study of T cells expressing NK-cell markers. TCRdb reanalyzed the 5' RACE reads and collapses them to one entry per CDR3 protein, without DNA. This repertoire comprises some 600,000 distinct CDR3 sequences; its ten largest clones make up approximately 3.5%. Sequencing was performed on blood T cells: a sorted CD56 or NKG2C T cell subset, CD4+ or CD8+ T cells, or bulk PBMC T cells (not recorded which). The receptors shown here come from a man younger than 35 in good health.

The J gene is TRBJ2-3, the V gene TRBV20-1; with no DNA, the TCRdb D assignment of TRBD1 cannot be verified. CDR3 size: 12 residues. CDR1 is DFQATT and CDR2 is SNEGSKA in the germline V gene (reference sequence). The CDR3 loop reads CSARQGMNTQYF.

The J gene is TRBJ1-5, the V gene TRBV6-1. Germline CDR1 and CDR2: MNHNS and SASEGT. This CDR3 spans 15 amino acids. CDR3 region: CASRVGRVGNQPQHF.

The chain carries TRBV6-1 and TRBJ1-2. Germline V gene data show CDR1 as MNHNS and CDR2 as SASEGT. CDR3 length: 16 amino acids. CDR3 in amino acids: CASTYGTREASYGYTF.

This chain joins TRBV6-5 and TRBJ1-2. This CDR3 has 12 residues. The germline V gene has CDR1 MNHEY and CDR2 SVGAGI. Here the CDR3 reads CASRPLLDGYTF.

The rearrangement joins TRBV6-2 or TRBV6-3 to TRBJ2-1; the D gene TCRdb calls, TRBD1, cannot be checked with no DNA. Germline V gives CDR1 MNHEY, CDR2 SVGEGT. The CDR3 spans 17 residues. CDR3 sequence reads: CASSYSPPRGVYNEQFF.

The V call is TRBV2, the J call TRBJ2-7; the D gene TCRdb calls, TRBD2, cannot be checked with no DNA. The CDR3 sequence is 13 residues long. Germline-derived CDR1 and CDR2 are SNHLY and FYNNEI. This CDR3 reads CASRRESSYEQYF.

The CDR3 loop is CASSQGRGQEETQYF. This rearrangement joins TRBV12-3 or TRBV12-4 to TRBJ2-5; TCRdb's D call, TRBD1, is unchecked because there is no DNA. CDR3 size: 15 residues.

V is TRBV20-1 and J is TRBJ1-2; TCRdb outputs TRBD1, but without DNA this stays unchecked. This CDR3 contains 13 residues. Germline CDR1 DFQATT, CDR2 SNEGSKA (reference sequence). The CDR3 reads CSAIGGGLYGYTF.

The chain has TRBV7-6 and TRBJ2-1; the D call from TCRdb, TRBD2, cannot be confirmed without DNA. Germline V gene data show CDR1 as SGHVS and CDR2 as FNYEAQ. The CDR3 length is 13 residues. CDR3 region: CASRTTAGEEQFF. Full variable domain (missing parts from reference TRBV7-6 and TRBJ2-1): GAGVSQSPRYKVTKRGQDVALRCDPISGHVSLYWYRQALGQGPEFLTYFNYEAQQDKSGLPNDRFSAERPEGSISTLTIQRTEQRDSAMYRCASRTTAGEEQFFGPGTRLTVL.

This chain joins TRBV12-3 or TRBV12-4 and TRBJ1-3. The CDR3 is 18 amino acids. CDR3 amino acids: CASSLRFGAAGSGNTIYF.

V usage is TRBV29-1 and J usage is TRBJ2-1; TCRdb reports TRBD2, a call that lacks DNA to check it against. The CDR3 is 16 residues long. CDR1 SQVTM and CDR2 ANQGSEA come from the germline V gene. The CDR3 region is CSASGRLAGGYNEQFF.

The chain links TRBV6-5 to TRBJ2-1; TCRdb reports TRBD1, a call that lacks DNA to check it against. The CDR3 runs 15 residues. Germline CDR1 is MNHEY and CDR2 is SVGAGI. The CDR3 is CASSYLGQGRNEQFF.

V usage is TRBV6-1 and J usage is TRBJ1-5. This CDR3 region has 13 residues. The germline CDR1 and CDR2 sequences are MNHNS and SASEGT. The CDR3 sequence: CASSEGKGQPQHF.

This sequence joins TRBV19 and TRBJ2-2; checking the TCRdb D call of TRBD1 is not possible without DNA. The CDR3 extends over 16 amino acids. Germline loops: CDR1 LNHDA, CDR2 SQIVND (reference sequence). CDR3 residues: CASSVVGGSNTGELFF.

The chain employs TRBV28 and TRBJ2-3; TCRdb names TRBD2, which stays unverified in the absence of DNA. CDR3 size: 14 residues. Germline-derived CDR1 and CDR2 are MDHEN and SYDVKM. CDR3 residues: CASVGLAGADTQYF. The whole variable domain, filled in from reference TRBV28 and TRBJ2-3, reads DVKVTQSSRYLVKRTGEKVFLECVQDMDHENMFWYRQDPGLGLRLIYFSYDVKMKEKGDIPEGYSVSREKKERFSLILESASTNQTSMYLCASVGLAGADTQYFGPGTRLTVL.

This chain joins TRBV28 and TRBJ2-5; lacking DNA, the TRBD1 call made by TCRdb goes unchecked. There are 12 residues in the CDR3. Germline V CDR1 and CDR2: MDHEN, SYDVKM. The CDR3 loop is CASNTGGETQYF.

This chain uses TRBV10-3 with TRBJ2-7. CDR3 length: 15 amino acids. Germline V gives CDR1 ENHRY, CDR2 SYGVKD. The CDR3 protein is CAISVDTTSSYEQYF.

The chain uses TRBV5-1 and TRBJ1-6. CDR1 is SGHRS and CDR2 is YFSETQ in the germline V gene. This CDR3 is built from 15 residues. CDR3 protein: CASSLATEGYSPLHF.

The chain is built from TRBV29-1 and TRBJ2-7; TCRdb outputs TRBD1, but without DNA this stays unchecked. This CDR3 region has 12 residues. The germline gives CDR1 SQVTM, CDR2 ANQGSEA. This CDR3 reads CSVVRDSSEQYF.

The CDR3 sequence: CASSIEDTPESF. The chain carries TRBV19 and TRBJ2-1; TCRdb picks TRBD1, but there is no DNA to check that call. The V gene's germline CDR1 is LNHDA and CDR2 SQIVND (reference sequence). The CDR3 has 12 residues.

The gene calls are TRBV29-1 and TRBJ2-1; TCRdb reports TRBD2, a call that lacks DNA to check it against. CDR3 length: 12 residues. Germline V CDR1 and CDR2: SQVTM, ANQGSEA. CDR3: CSVDGGRNEQFF.

V gene TRBV5-4 combines with J gene TRBJ2-3. CDR1 and CDR2 (germline): SGHNT, YYREEE (reference sequence). The length of the CDR3 is 14 residues. CDR3 sequence reads: CASSLKALIDTQYF.

V and J are TRBV12-3 or TRBV12-4 and TRBJ2-1; the D call from TCRdb, TRBD2, cannot be confirmed without DNA. There are 17 residues in the CDR3. The CDR3 loop reads CASSLGTSGSMDNEQFF.

The rearrangement uses TRBV5-1 and TRBJ2-6; the TCRdb D gene call, TRBD1, has no DNA to confirm it. CDR3 length: 18 amino acids. The V gene's germline CDR1 is SGHRS and CDR2 YFSETQ. The CDR3 loop reads CASSPRQWEGSGANVLTF.

The chain links TRBV25-1 to TRBJ2-5. The V gene's germline CDR1 is MGHDK and CDR2 SYGVNS. The CDR3 runs to 15 residues. The CDR3 here is CASSEFSALEETQYF.

CDR3 region: CASSDRAGRTEAFF. This chain links TRBV6-1 with TRBJ1-1; TCRdb lists TRBD1, though no DNA is available to test this call. The CDR3 length is 14 residues. Germline CDR1 reads MNHNS; CDR2 reads SASEGT.

The CDR3 region is CASSKTGANNEKLFF. This chain links TRBV5-5 with TRBJ1-4; the TCRdb call, TRBD1, lacks DNA for checking. Germline V gives CDR1 SGHKS, CDR2 YYEKEE (reference sequence). The CDR3 contains 15 residues.

The chain's CDR3 is CSVLRGTVNTDTQYF. The chain recombines TRBV29-1 with TRBJ2-3; with no DNA, the TCRdb D assignment of TRBD1 cannot be verified. The length of the CDR3 is 15 residues. CDR1 and CDR2 (germline): SQVTM, ANQGSEA.

The chain has TRBV4-3 and TRBJ2-1; checking the TCRdb D call of TRBD1 is not possible without DNA. This CDR3 has 14 residues. The V gene's germline CDR1 is LGHNA and CDR2 YSLEER. The CDR3 region is CASSQSQGLNEQFF.

The genes are TRBV15 and TRBJ1-5. This CDR3 is built from 14 residues. Germline V gives CDR1 LNHNV, CDR2 YYDKDF (reference sequence). The CDR3 sequence is CATSPGTDGQPQHF.